This TCR beta chain was retrieved from a study of somatic mutations in cytotoxic T cells in rheumatoid arthritis. On the study more broadly: A subset of V beta antibody-stained T-cell populations was isolated by flow sorting, reaching nearly 100% purity, and this subset included V beta1+ cells that went on to TCRB sequencing.

TCRdb's table, derived via immunoSEQ multiplex PCR, lists solely in-frame clones and lacks some. The table has more than 8,000 clones, 60% to 80% seen once; the top ten hold around a fifth. Worth noting for this clone: Its target is not known.

General study points: CD8+ T cells showed clonality that did not differ significantly between patients with rheumatoid arthritis and age-matched healthy controls. Antigens targeted by the expanded CD8+ clones were unknown. More than 20% of CD8+ cells belonged to the largest clone in about an eighth of the 65 patients.

J gave up 1 base and V 5 bases, and 4 bases lay outside the gene matches. This CDR3 is 15 amino acids long. The germline V gene encodes CDR1 MNHEY and CDR2 SMNVEV (reference sequence). The clonotype originates from a man aged 45-65 years in good health. Input material: CD8+ T cells sorted from blood. The gene calls are TRBV27 and TRBJ1-5; 8 nucleotides align to TRBD1. The chain's CDR3 is CASSQGAWSNQPQHF. The CDR3 bases are TGTGCCAGCAGTCAGGGGGCTTGGAGCAATCAGCCCCAGCATTTT.